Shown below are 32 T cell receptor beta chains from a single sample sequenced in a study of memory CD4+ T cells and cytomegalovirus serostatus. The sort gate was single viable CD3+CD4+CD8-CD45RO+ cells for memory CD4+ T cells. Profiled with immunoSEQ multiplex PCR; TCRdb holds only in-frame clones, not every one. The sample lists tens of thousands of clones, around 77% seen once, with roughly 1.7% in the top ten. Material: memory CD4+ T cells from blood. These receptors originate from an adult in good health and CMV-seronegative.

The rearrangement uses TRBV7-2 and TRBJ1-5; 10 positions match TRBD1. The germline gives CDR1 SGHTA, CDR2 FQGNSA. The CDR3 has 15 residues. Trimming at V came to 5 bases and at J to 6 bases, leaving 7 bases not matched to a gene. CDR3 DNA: TGTGCCAGCAGCGCGAGACAGGGGGCGGGTCAGCCCCAGCATTTT. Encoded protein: CASSARQGAGQPQHF.

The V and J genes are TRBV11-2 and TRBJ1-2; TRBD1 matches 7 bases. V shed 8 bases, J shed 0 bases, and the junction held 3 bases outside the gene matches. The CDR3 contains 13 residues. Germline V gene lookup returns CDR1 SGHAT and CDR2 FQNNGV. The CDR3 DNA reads TGTGCCAGCGGACAGGATTCTAACTATGGCTACACCTTC. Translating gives CASGQDSNYGYTF. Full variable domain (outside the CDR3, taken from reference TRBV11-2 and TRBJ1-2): EAGVAQSPRYKIIEKRQSVAFWCNPISGHATLYWYQQILGQGPKLLIQFQNNGVVDDSQLPKDRFSAERLKGVDSTLKIQPAKLEDSAVYLCASGQDSNYGYTFGSGTRLTVV.

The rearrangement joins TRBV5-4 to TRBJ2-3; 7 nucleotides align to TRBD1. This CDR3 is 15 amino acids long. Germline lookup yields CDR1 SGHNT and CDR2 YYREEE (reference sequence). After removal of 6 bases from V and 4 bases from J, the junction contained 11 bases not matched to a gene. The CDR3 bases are TGTGCCAGCACCTCGGGGACAGTCGCTTCAGATACGCAGTATTTT. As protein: CASTSGTVASDTQYF.

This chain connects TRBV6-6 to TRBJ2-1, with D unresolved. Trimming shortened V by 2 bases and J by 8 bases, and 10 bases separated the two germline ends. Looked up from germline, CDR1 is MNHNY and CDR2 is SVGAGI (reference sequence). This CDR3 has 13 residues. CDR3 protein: CASSYPPGYEQFF. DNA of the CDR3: TGTGCCAGCAGTTACCCCCCTGGGTATGAGCAGTTCTTC.

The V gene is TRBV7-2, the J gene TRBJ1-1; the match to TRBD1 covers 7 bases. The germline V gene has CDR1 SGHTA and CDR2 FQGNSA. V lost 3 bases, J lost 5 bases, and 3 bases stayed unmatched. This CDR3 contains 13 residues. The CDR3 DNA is TGTGCCAGCAGCTTTGACAGGGAGACTGAAGCTTTCTTT. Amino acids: CASSFDRETEAFF. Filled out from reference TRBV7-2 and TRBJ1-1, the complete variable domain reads GAGVSQSPSNKVTEKGKDVELRCDPISGHTALYWYRQSLGQGLEFLIYFQGNSAPDKSGLPSDRFSAERTGGSVSTLTIQRTQQEDSAVYLCASSFDRETEAFFGQGTRLTVV.

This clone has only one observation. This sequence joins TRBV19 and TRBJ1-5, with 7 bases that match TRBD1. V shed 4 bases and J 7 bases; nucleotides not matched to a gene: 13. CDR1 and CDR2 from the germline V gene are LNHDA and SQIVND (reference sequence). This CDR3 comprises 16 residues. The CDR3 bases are TGTGCCAGTAGTAGCCGGAGCCGGGACAGCGACCAGCCCCAGCATTTT. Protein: CASSSRSRDSDQPQHF. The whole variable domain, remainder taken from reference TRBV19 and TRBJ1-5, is DGGITQSPKYLFRKEGQNVTLSCEQNLNHDAMYWYRQDPGQGLRLIYYSQIVNDFQKGDIAEGYSVSREKKESFPLTVTSAQKNPTAFYLCASSSRSRDSDQPQHFGDGTRLSIL.

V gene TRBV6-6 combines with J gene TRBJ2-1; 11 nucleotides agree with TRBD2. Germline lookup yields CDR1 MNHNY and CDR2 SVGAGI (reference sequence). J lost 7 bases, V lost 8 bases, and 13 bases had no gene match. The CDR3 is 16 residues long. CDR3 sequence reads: CASGRLAGSPANEQFF. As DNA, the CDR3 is TGTGCCAGCGGGCGACTAGCGGGAAGCCCGGCGAATGAGCAGTTCTTC.

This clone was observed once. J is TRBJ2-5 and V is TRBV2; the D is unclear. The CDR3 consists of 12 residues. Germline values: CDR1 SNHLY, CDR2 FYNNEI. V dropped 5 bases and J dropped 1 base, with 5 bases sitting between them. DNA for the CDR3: TGTGCCAGCAGTAGGAGCCAAGAGACCCAGTACTTC. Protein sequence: CASSRSQETQYF.

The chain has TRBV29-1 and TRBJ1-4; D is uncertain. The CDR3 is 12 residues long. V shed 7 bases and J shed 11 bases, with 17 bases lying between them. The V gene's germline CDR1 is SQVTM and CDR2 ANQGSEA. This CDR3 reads CSASDAPGKLFF. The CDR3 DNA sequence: TGCAGCGCTTCCGACGCACCGGGGAAACTGTTTTTT.

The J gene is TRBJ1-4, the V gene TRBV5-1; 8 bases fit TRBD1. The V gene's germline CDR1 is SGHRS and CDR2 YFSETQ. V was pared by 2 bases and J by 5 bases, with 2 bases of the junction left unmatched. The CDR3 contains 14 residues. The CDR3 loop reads CASSFTGGNEKLFF. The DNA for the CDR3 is TGCGCCAGCAGCTTTACAGGGGGAAATGAAAAACTGTTTTTT.

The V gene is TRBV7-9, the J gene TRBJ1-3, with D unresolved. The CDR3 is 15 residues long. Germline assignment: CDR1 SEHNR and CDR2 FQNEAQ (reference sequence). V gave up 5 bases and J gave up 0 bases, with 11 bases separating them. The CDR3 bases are TGTGCCAGCAGCGGTACAGCCAACTCTGGAAACACCATATATTTT. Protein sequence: CASSGTANSGNTIYF.

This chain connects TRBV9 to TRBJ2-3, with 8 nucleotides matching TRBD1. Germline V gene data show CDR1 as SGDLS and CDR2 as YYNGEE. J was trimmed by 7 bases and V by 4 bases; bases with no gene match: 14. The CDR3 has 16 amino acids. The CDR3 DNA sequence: TGTGCCAGCAGCACAGGGGGAGCGGGCATTGAAAATACGCAGTATTTT. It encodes CASSTGGAGIENTQYF. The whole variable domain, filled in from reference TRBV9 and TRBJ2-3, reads DSGVTQTPKHLITATGQRVTLRCSPRSGDLSVYWYQQSLDQGLQFLIQYYNGEERAKGNILERFSAQQFPDLHSELNLSSLELGDSALYFCASSTGGAGIENTQYFGPGTRLTVL.

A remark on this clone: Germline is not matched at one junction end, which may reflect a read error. CDR3 bases: TGTGCCATCAGTGAAACTAGCGGATTCACAGATACGCAGTATTTT. This translates into CAISETSGFTDTQYF. The chain recombines TRBV6-1 with TRBJ2-3; TRBD2 aligns across 8 bases. Germline loops: CDR1 MNHNS, CDR2 SASEGT. This CDR3 contains 15 residues.

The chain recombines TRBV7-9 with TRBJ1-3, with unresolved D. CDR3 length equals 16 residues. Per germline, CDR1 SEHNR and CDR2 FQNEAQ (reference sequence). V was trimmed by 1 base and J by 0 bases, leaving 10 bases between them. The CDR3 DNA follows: TGTGCCAGCAGCTTAGATCCCGGAAGCTCTGGAAACACCATATATTTT. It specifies CASSLDPGSSGNTIYF.

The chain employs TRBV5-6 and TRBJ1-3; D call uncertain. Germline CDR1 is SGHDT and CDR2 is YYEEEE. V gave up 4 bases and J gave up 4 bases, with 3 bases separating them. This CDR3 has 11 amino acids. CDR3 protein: CASSTGNTIYF. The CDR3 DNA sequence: TGTGCCAGCAGCACCGGAAACACCATATATTTT. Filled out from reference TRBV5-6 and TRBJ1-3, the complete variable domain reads DAGVTQSPTHLIKTRGQQVTLRCSPKSGHDTVSWYQQALGQGPQFIFQYYEEEERQRGNFPDRFSGHQFPNYSSELNVNALLLGDSALYLCASSTGNTIYFGEGSWLTVV.

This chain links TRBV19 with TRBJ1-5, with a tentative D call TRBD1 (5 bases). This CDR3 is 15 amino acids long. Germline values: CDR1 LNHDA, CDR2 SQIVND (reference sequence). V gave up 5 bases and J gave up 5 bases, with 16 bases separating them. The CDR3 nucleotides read TGTGCCAGTAGTTATGACAGAAAGGCGGATCAGCCCCAGCATTTT. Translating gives CASSYDRKADQPQHF.

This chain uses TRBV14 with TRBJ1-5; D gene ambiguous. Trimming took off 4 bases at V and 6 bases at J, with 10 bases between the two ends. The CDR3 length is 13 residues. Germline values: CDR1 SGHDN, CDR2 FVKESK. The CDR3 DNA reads TGTGCCAGCAGCCGAGGAAACCGTCAGCCCCAGCATTTT. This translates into CASSRGNRQPQHF.

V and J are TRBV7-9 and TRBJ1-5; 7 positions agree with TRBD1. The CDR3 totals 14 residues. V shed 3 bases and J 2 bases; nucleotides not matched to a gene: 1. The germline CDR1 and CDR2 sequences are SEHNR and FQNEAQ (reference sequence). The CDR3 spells CASSFGQGNQPQHF. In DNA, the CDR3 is TGTGCCAGCAGCTTCGGACAGGGCAATCAGCCCCAGCATTTT.

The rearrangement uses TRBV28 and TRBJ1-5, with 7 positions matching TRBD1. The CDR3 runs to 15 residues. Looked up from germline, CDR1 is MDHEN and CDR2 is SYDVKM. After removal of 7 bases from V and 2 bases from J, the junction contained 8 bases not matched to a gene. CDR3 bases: TGTGCCAGCATCAAGGGGGCCGAAGGCAATCAGCCCCAGCATTTT. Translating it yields CASIKGAEGNQPQHF.

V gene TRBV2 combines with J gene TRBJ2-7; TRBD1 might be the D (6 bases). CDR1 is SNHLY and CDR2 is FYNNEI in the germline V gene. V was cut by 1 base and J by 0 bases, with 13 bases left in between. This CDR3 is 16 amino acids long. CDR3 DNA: TGTGCCAGCAGTGAAGTTTTCGGGACAAGCTCCTACGAGCAGTACTTC. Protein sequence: CASSEVFGTSSYEQYF. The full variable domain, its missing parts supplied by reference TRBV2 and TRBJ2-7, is EPEVTQTPSHQVTQMGQEVILRCVPISNHLYFYWYRQILGQKVEFLVSFYNNEISEKSEIFDDQFSVERPDGSNFTLKIRSTKLEDSAMYFCASSEVFGTSSYEQYFGPGTRLTVT.

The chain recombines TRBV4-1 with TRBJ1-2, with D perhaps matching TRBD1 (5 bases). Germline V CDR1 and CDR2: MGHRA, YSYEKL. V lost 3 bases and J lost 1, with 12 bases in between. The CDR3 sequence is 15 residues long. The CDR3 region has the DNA TGCGCCAGCAGCCAGGGGCGGGACCTTAACTATGGCTACACCTTC. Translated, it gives CASSQGRDLNYGYTF.

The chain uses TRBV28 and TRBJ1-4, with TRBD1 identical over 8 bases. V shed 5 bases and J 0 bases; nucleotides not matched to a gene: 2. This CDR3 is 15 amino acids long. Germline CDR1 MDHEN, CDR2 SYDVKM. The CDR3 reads CASSAQGATNEKLFF. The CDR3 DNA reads TGTGCCAGCAGTGCACAGGGGGCAACTAATGAAAAACTGTTTTTT.

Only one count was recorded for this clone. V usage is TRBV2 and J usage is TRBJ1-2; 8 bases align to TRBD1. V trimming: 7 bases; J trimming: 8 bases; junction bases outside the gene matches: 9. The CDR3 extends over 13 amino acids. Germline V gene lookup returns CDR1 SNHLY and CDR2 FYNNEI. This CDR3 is CASTTWTGQGYTF. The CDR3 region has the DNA TGTGCCAGCACCACTTGGACAGGGCAGGGCTACACCTTC.

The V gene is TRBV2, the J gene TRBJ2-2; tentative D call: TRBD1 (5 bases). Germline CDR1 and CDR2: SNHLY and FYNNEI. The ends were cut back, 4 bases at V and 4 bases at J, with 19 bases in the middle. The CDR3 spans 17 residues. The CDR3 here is CASSGQPRSPGTGELFF. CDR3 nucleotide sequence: TGTGCCAGCAGTGGACAGCCTCGTTCACCGGGCACCGGGGAGCTGTTTTTT.

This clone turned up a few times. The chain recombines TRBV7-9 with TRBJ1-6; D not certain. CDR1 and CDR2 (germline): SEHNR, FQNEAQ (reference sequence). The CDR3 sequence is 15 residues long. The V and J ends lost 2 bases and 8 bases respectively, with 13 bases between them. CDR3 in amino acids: CASSLSAPQDSPLHF. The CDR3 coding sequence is TGTGCCAGCAGCTTAAGTGCACCCCAGGATTCACCCCTCCACTTT.

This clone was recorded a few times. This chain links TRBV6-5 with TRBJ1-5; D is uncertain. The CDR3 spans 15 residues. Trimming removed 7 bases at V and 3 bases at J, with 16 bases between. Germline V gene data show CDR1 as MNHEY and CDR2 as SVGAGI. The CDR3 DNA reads TGTGCCAGCAAAGACGGCGGAAACCCCAATCAGCCCCAGCATTTT. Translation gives CASKDGGNPNQPQHF.

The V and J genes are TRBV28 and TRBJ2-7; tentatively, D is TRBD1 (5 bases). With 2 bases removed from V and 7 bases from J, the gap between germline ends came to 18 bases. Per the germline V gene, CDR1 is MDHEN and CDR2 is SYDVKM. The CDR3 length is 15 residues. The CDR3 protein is CASSLRSGPRAEQYF. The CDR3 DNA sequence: TGTGCCAGCAGTTTACGGTCAGGGCCACGGGCAGAGCAGTACTTC.

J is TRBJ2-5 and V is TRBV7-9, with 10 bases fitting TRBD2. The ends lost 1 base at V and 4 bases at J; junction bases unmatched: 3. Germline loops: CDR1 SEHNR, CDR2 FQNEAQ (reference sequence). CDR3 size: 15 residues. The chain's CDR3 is CASSLGAGGRETQYF. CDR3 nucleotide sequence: TGTGCCAGCAGCTTAGGAGCGGGGGGGAGAGAGACCCAGTACTTC.

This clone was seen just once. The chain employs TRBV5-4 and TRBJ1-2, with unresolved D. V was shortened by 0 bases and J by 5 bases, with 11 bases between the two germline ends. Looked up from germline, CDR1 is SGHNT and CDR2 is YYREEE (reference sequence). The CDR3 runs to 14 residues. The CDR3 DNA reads TGTGCCAGCAGCTTGGTTGAGCTGGGGTATGGCTACACCTTC. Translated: CASSLVELGYGYTF.

The CDR3 here is CASSEGTSGALYEQYF. In DNA form, the CDR3 reads TGTGCCAGCAGTGAAGGGACTAGCGGGGCTTTATACGAGCAGTACTTC. The rearrangement uses TRBV6-1 and TRBJ2-7, with 12 nucleotides matching TRBD2. The trim removed 1 base at V and 4 bases at J, leaving 5 bases unmatched. Germline V gene sequence: CDR1 MNHNS, CDR2 SASEGT. The CDR3 is 16 residues long.

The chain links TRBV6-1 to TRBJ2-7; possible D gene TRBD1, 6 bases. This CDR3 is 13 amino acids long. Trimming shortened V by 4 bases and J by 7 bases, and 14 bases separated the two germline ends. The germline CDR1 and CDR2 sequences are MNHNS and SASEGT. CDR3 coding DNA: TGTGCCAGCAGTGCAATACAGGGACCGGAGCAGTACTTC. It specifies CASSAIQGPEQYF.

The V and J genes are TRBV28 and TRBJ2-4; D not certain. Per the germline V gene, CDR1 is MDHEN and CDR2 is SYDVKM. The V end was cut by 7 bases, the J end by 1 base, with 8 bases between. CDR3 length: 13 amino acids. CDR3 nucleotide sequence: TGTGCCAGCACCCCTGGGGCCAAAAACATTCAGTACTTC. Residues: CASTPGAKNIQYF.